The 20 T cell receptor beta chains listed next were all sequenced from one sample in a study of cytomegalovirus exposure and HLA in healthy donors. PCR employed 60 Vbeta and 13 Jbeta primers. The method was immunoSEQ multiplex PCR; TCRdb's version includes in-frame clones alone and lacks a portion of them. The sample lists about 180,000 clones; around four fifths were seen once. Sequencing input: PBMCs. The receptors come from a man between 25 and 39 years old in good health and CMV-seronegative.

The V and J genes are TRBV30 and TRBJ2-2; tentatively, D is TRBD2 (6 bases). The CDR3 totals 15 residues. Trimming removed 0 bases at V and 4 bases at J, with 12 bases between. Germline V gene data show CDR1 as GTSNPN and CDR2 as SVGIG (reference sequence). CDR3 coding DNA: TGTGCCTGGAGTGTACGATTGGGAGGCACCGGGGAGCTGTTTTTT. It translates to CAWSVRLGGTGELFF.

The chain has TRBV6-4 and TRBJ2-3; 9 nucleotides align to TRBD1. J was trimmed by 2 bases and V by 8 bases; bases with no gene match: 8. This CDR3 is built from 15 residues. From germline, CDR1 is MRHNA and CDR2 SNTAGT. CDR3 in amino acids: CASSRDRASTDTQYF. In nucleotides, the CDR3 is TGTGCCAGCTCCCGGGACAGGGCATCCACAGATACGCAGTATTTT.

This chain uses TRBV4-3 with TRBJ2-1, with unresolved D. Germline V gene lookup returns CDR1 LGHNA and CDR2 YSLEER. The CDR3 covers 14 residues. Deletions cut 1 base from V and 5 bases from J, with 9 bases between. CDR3 in amino acids: CASSQVSVNNEQFF. The CDR3 coding sequence is TGCGCCAGCAGCCAAGTGTCTGTAAACAATGAGCAGTTCTTC.

The genes are TRBV5-6 and TRBJ2-7; possibly TRBD2 for D (5 bases). The germline CDR1 and CDR2 sequences are SGHDT and YYEEEE. Trimming left V 7 bases short and J 2 bases short, with 13 bases between. This CDR3 has 13 residues. The CDR3 bases are TGTGCCAGCGCCCGAGCGGCAACCTACGAGCAGTACTTC. It yields the protein CASARAATYEQYF.

The rearrangement uses TRBV19 and TRBJ1-2; 10 bases match TRBD1. The germline V gene has CDR1 LNHDA and CDR2 SQIVND (reference sequence). V lost 6 bases and J lost 3; bases outside the gene matches: 7. This CDR3 contains 15 residues. CDR3 in amino acids: CASRKDRGLDYGYTF. The CDR3, as DNA: TGTGCCAGTAGGAAAGACAGGGGGCTCGACTATGGCTACACCTTC.

The V gene is TRBV11-1, the J gene TRBJ2-7; TRBD1 might be the D (6 bases). This CDR3 region has 17 residues. With 4 bases removed from V and 2 bases from J, the gap between germline ends came to 21 bases. Germline-derived CDR1 and CDR2 are SGHAT and FQDESV (reference sequence). CDR3 sequence: CASSSGGWSGGTYEQYF. The CDR3 bases are TGTGCCAGCAGCTCTGGGGGCTGGAGCGGAGGTACCTACGAGCAGTACTTC.

The V and J genes are TRBV13 and TRBJ2-6; D might be TRBD2 (5 bases). The CDR3 loop spans 16 amino acids. Trimming took 5 bases from V and 0 from J, leaving 11 bases between them. Germline-derived CDR1 and CDR2 are PRHDT and FYEKMQ (reference sequence). CDR3 sequence reads: CASSQVRGSGANVLTF. The CDR3, as DNA: TGTGCCAGCAGCCAGGTCCGGGGCTCTGGGGCCAACGTCCTGACTTTC.

This sequence joins TRBV11-2 and TRBJ1-4, with 7 nucleotides matching TRBD1. Losses at the gene ends were 5 bases for V and 3 bases for J; bases not matched to a gene: 9. The CDR3 has 16 amino acids. Germline CDR1 is SGHAT and CDR2 is FQNNGV. CDR3 in DNA: TGTGCCAGCAGCCCACCGGCCGGGACAGCTAATGAAAAACTGTTTTTT. Encoded protein: CASSPPAGTANEKLFF.

The J gene is TRBJ2-2, the V gene TRBV25-1; D unresolved. V shed 6 bases and J shed 5 bases, with 7 bases lying between them. From germline, CDR1 is MGHDK and CDR2 SYGVNS. The CDR3 consists of 12 residues. The DNA of the CDR3 is TGTGCCAGCAGCTTTCAGACCGGGGAGCTGTTTTTT. This sequence encodes CASSFQTGELFF.

The CDR3 protein is CASSQDELAVPVGAQYF. In DNA form, the CDR3 reads TGCGCCAGCAGCCAAGATGAACTAGCGGTGCCCGTCGGGGCGCAGTATTTT. This rearrangement joins TRBV4-3 to TRBJ2-3; TRBD2 matches 8 bases. The germline V gene encodes CDR1 LGHNA and CDR2 YSLEER. J gave up 10 bases and V 0 bases, and 15 bases lay outside the gene matches. This CDR3 spans 17 amino acids.

The rearrangement joins TRBV21-1 to TRBJ2-5; TRBD2 is the table's D call, not checked against the DNA. TRBV21-1 is tagged as a pseudogene. The CDR3 is 17 residues long. CDR3 bases: TGTGCCAGCAGCCCGGGACTAGCGGGAGGAAGCCAAGAGACCCAGTACTTC. Its translation: CASSPGLAGGSQETQYF.

The CDR3 is CASSEWRAGNEQFF. The CDR3 DNA follows: TGTGCCAGCAGTGAATGGAGGGCCGGCAATGAGCAGTTCTTC. V usage is TRBV25-1 and J usage is TRBJ2-1, with TRBD2 as a possible D gene (6 bases). Per germline, CDR1 MGHDK and CDR2 SYGVNS. Trimming pared 1 base from V and 6 bases from J, leaving 10 bases between. The CDR3 runs to 14 residues.

The J gene is TRBJ1-5, the V gene TRBV2; weak D call: TRBD1 (6 bases). Trimming pared 0 bases from V and 3 bases from J, leaving 15 bases between. The CDR3 is 17 amino acids. Germline CDR1 is SNHLY and CDR2 is FYNNEI. The CDR3, as DNA: TGTGCCAGCAGTGAAGCTATTGGAACAGGGCTCAATCAGCCCCAGCATTTT. This translates into CASSEAIGTGLNQPQHF.

V usage is TRBV5-1 and J usage is TRBJ2-1; no definite D call. V lost 0 bases, J lost 1 base, and 8 bases lay in between. Germline V gene lookup returns CDR1 SGHRS and CDR2 YFSETQ. The CDR3 contains 15 residues. The CDR3 loop is CASSLDLVSYNEQFF. The CDR3 DNA sequence: TGCGCCAGCAGCTTGGATCTAGTTTCCTACAATGAGCAGTTCTTC.

The chain combines TRBV27 with TRBJ2-2; D unclear. Germline V CDR1 and CDR2: MNHEY, SMNVEV (reference sequence). There are 14 residues in the CDR3. Trimming stripped 3 bases from V and 2 bases from J, with 7 bases between. The CDR3 DNA reads as TGTGCCAGCAGTTTGGTCAGAAACACCGGGGAGCTGTTTTTT. This encodes CASSLVRNTGELFF.

The chain combines TRBV7-6 with TRBJ2-7; 7 bases are a match to TRBD1. The CDR3 sequence is 16 residues long. The trim removed 0 bases at V and 2 bases at J, leaving 7 bases unmatched. The germline gives CDR1 SGHVS, CDR2 FNYEAQ. CDR3 sequence: CASSLATGRGTYEQYF. CDR3 coding DNA: TGTGCCAGCAGCTTAGCAACCGGCAGGGGGACCTACGAGCAGTACTTC.

The chain recombines TRBV5-1 with TRBJ1-1; D is undetermined. The germline CDR1 and CDR2 sequences are SGHRS and YFSETQ. The CDR3 has 15 amino acids. V lost 0 bases and J 2 bases, leaving 11 bases between the germline ends. The CDR3 here is CASSLEDYPNTEAFF. CDR3 bases: TGCGCCAGCAGCTTGGAGGACTACCCCAACACTGAAGCTTTCTTT.

This clone was seen only a few times. The chain employs TRBV7-2 and TRBJ2-7; 14 positions agree with TRBD2. The trim removed 5 bases at V and 13 bases at J, leaving 7 bases unmatched. Germline V gene data show CDR1 as SGHTA and CDR2 as FQGNSA. There are 13 residues in the CDR3. The DNA of the CDR3 is TGTGCCAGCAGCATCGGACTAGCGGGGGGCCTCTACTTC. Encoded protein: CASSIGLAGGLYF.

The chain recombines TRBV10-3 with TRBJ1-3; possibly TRBD1 for D (5 bases). The V gene lost 7 bases and the J gene lost 4 bases, with 8 bases spanning the gap. Germline values: CDR1 ENHRY, CDR2 SYGVKD. The CDR3 extends over 12 amino acids. The CDR3 is CAINGGGNTIYF. CDR3 DNA sequence: TGTGCCATCAATGGGGGGGGAAACACCATATATTTT.

This chain joins TRBV6-6 and TRBJ2-7; D is perhaps TRBD2 (7 bases). CDR1 and CDR2 from the germline V gene are MNHNY and SVGAGI (reference sequence). V was pared by 7 bases and J by 1 base, with 17 bases between. The CDR3 is made up of 15 amino acids. The CDR3 coding sequence is TGTGCCAGCACCCTTGGGGGGGGCGAGTCCTACGAGCAGTACTTC. Its protein is CASTLGGGESYEQYF.